The 28 T cell receptor beta chains in this list originate from one sample, sequenced in a study of T cell repertoires in cytomegalovirus infection. The antigens these receptors bind are not known. One entry per CDR3 protein results from TCRdb running MiXCR on the reads. This table holds some 800,000 distinct CDR3 sequences, roughly 33% found once. The specimen was cultured CD8+ T cells from PBMCs, collected from culture after CMV antigen stimulation. The receptors were sampled from a human donor in good health (CMV status not recorded). Some clones in this sample may be carry-over from other donors' samples.

V and J are TRBV7-6 and TRBJ2-7; weak D call: TRBD1 (5 bases). This CDR3 is 14 amino acids long. The germline V and J ends were trimmed by 3 bases and 1 base, with 10 bases remaining between them. CDR1 is SGHVS and CDR2 is FNYEAQ in the germline V gene. CDR3 sequence reads: CASSFVGLSYEQYV. DNA for the CDR3: TGTGCCAGCAGCTTTGTGGGGCTATCCTACGAGCAGTACGTC.

This clonotype was counted a few times. CDR3 in amino acids: CASSLHLTGANVLTF. The CDR3 DNA reads TGTGCCAGCAGCCTTCATCTCACCGGGGCCAACGTCCTGACTTTC. This sequence joins TRBV6-1 and TRBJ2-6, with D uncertain. Between the trimmed V and J ends, which lost 6 bases and 4 bases, there was a span of 13 bases. Germline V gene sequence: CDR1 MNHNS, CDR2 SASEGT. There are 15 residues in the CDR3.

The rearrangement uses TRBV7-8 and TRBJ1-4, with D perhaps TRBD1 (5 bases). Germline V gene sequence: CDR1 SGHVS, CDR2 FQNEAQ. Trimming pared 5 bases from V and 11 bases from J, leaving 21 bases between. The CDR3 has 15 residues. The CDR3 sequence is CASSNEGQGRGKLFF. In DNA form, the CDR3 reads TGTGCCAGCAGCAACGAAGGGCAGGGAAGAGGGAAACTGTTTTTT.

This clonotype has a handful of counts. The chain couples TRBV19 to TRBJ2-4, with D possibly TRBD2 on 6 matching bases. V lost 6 bases and J lost 7, with 22 bases in between. CDR1 LNHDA and CDR2 SQIVND come from the germline V gene (reference sequence). The CDR3 is made up of 16 amino acids. The CDR3 loop reads CASRGEFGTEGNIQYF. DNA for the CDR3: TGTGCCAGTAGGGGGGAGTTCGGGACTGAAGGGAACATTCAGTACTTC.

V gene TRBV7-4 combines with J gene TRBJ1-2, with D unresolved. V gave up 1 base and J gave up 8 bases, with 8 bases separating them. Germline-derived CDR1 and CDR2 are SGHVT and SQSDAQ. There are 12 residues in the CDR3. CDR3 sequence: CASSLVAGGYTF. The CDR3 DNA is TGTGCCAGCAGCTTAGTCGCGGGCGGCTACACCTTC. Drawing the rest from reference TRBV7-4 and TRBJ1-2, the complete variable domain is GAGVSQSPRYKVAKRGRDVALRCDSISGHVTLYWYRQTLGQGSEVLTYSQSDAQRDKSGRPSGRFSAERPERSVSTLKIQRTEQGDSAVYLCASSLVAGGYTFGSGTRLTVV.

CDR3 amino acids: CASTGRGSTDTQYF. CDR3 bases: TGTGCCAGCACTGGCAGGGGAAGCACAGATACGCAGTATTTT. This chain uses TRBV6-6 with TRBJ2-3, with D maybe TRBD1 (6 bases). From germline, CDR1 is MNHNY and CDR2 SVGAGI (reference sequence). The CDR3 is 14 amino acids. Deletions cut 7 bases from V and 0 bases from J, with 11 bases between.

This chain connects TRBV6-5 to TRBJ2-7; TRBD1 is a possible D gene (6 bases). Germline V gives CDR1 MNHEY, CDR2 SVGAGI. The V gene lost 7 bases and the J gene lost 5 bases, with 24 bases spanning the gap. The CDR3 loop spans 16 amino acids. The CDR3 is CASITRAGTTSNEQYV. The CDR3 bases are TGTGCCAGCATCACCAGGGCCGGGACAACGAGTAACGAGCAGTACGTC.

As to this clonotype: This may stem from a read error, because a much larger clone lies one nucleotide away. This CDR3 reads CTSTSLGPGTEAFF. The DNA of the CDR3 is TGTACCAGCACCTCCCTGGGCCCGGGGACTGAAGCTTTCTTT. The rearrangement links TRBV7-2 to TRBJ1-1; D call uncertain. Germline V gene data show CDR1 as SGHTA and CDR2 as FQGNSA. Trimming pared 7 bases from V and 5 bases from J, leaving 17 bases between. This CDR3 is 14 amino acids long.

The chain recombines TRBV5-4 with TRBJ2-1; D is perhaps TRBD2 (6 bases). CDR3 length: 13 residues. CDR1 is SGHNT, CDR2 YYREEE, per germline (reference sequence). With 0 bases removed from V and 8 bases from J, the gap between germline ends came to 9 bases. The CDR3 loop reads CASSLGGDDEQFF. The DNA of the CDR3 is TGTGCCAGCAGCTTGGGGGGGGATGATGAGCAGTTCTTC.

This clonotype was seen at least ten times. V gene TRBV7-2 combines with J gene TRBJ2-1, with TRBD2 matching over 10 bases. The CDR3 loop spans 15 amino acids. Germline values: CDR1 SGHTA, CDR2 FQGNSA. The V gene end was trimmed by 6 bases and the J gene end by 9 bases; junction bases not matched to a gene: 11. CDR3 residues: CASSRAGGPKAEQFF. The CDR3 DNA reads TGTGCCAGCAGTCGAGCGGGGGGGCCGAAAGCTGAGCAGTTCTTC.

The V call is TRBV7-9, the J call TRBJ2-3, with 10 bases identical to TRBD2. The CDR3 has 16 amino acids. The ends lost 5 bases at V and 3 bases at J; junction bases unmatched: 8. Germline V gene data show CDR1 as SEHNR and CDR2 as FQNEAQ (reference sequence). CDR3 residues: CASSPLGAGGTDTQYF. CDR3 in DNA: TGTGCCAGCAGCCCCCTGGGAGCGGGGGGGACAGATACGCAGTATTTT.

The chain joins TRBV12-3 or TRBV12-4 to TRBJ2-2, with D unclear. The CDR3 sequence is 10 residues long. V shed 10 bases and J shed 6 bases, with 6 bases lying between them. The CDR3 DNA reads as TGTGCCACCGGAGCCGGGGAGCTGTTTTTT. Its translation: CATGAGELFF.

This clonotype has just a few counts. J is TRBJ2-5 and V is TRBV29-1; 11 bases match TRBD2. The germline gives CDR1 SQVTM, CDR2 ANQGSEA. V lost 2 bases to trimming and J lost 2 bases; unmatched junction nucleotides: 10. The length of the CDR3 is 17 residues. The CDR3 region has the DNA TGCAGCGTTGAAAGAACCTCTAGCGGGGGGACACAAGAGACCCAGTACTTC. The encoded protein is CSVERTSSGGTQETQYF.

V is TRBV12-5 and J is TRBJ2-7; D uncertain. Trimming took 0 bases from V and 0 from J, leaving 12 bases between them. CDR3 length: 16 residues. CDR1 and CDR2 (germline): LGHNT, FRNRAP. The CDR3: CASGLVRTSDSYEQYF. The DNA of the CDR3 is TGTGCTAGTGGTTTGGTACGAACATCCGACTCCTACGAGCAGTACTTC.

The table lists this clonotype with a few counts. The rearrangement joins TRBV18 to TRBJ2-2; D may be TRBD1 (6 bases). Deletions cut 5 bases from V and 3 bases from J, with 19 bases between. The CDR3 contains 17 residues. CDR1 is KGHSH, CDR2 LQKENI, per germline. DNA of the CDR3: TGTGCCAGCTCATCTACAGGGAACGCGGCGGACACCGGGGAGCTGTTTTTT. This gives the protein CASSSTGNAADTGELFF.

Notes on this clonotype: A much larger clone is a single base away; this may be a read error. This sequence joins TRBV7-2 and TRBJ1-6; no definite D call. Germline V gene data show CDR1 as SGHTA and CDR2 as FQGNSA. The CDR3 is 15 amino acids. V was pared by 1 base and J by 10 bases, with 14 bases between. The CDR3 protein is CASSLDVGINSPLHF. As DNA, the CDR3 is TGTGCCAGCAGCTTAGATGTAGGGATCAACTCACCCCTCCACTTT. Full variable domain (remainder filled in from reference TRBV7-2 and TRBJ1-6): GAGVSQSPSNKVTEKGKDVELRCDPISGHTALYWYRQSLGQGLEFLIYFQGNSAPDKSGLPSDRFSAERTGGSVSTLTIQRTQQEDSAVYLCASSLDVGINSPLHFGNGTRLTVT.

V and J are TRBV27 and TRBJ2-2; a possible D gene is TRBD2 (6 bases). V lost 4 bases, J lost 6 bases, and 9 bases lay in between. This CDR3 spans 13 amino acids. Germline CDR1 is MNHEY and CDR2 is SMNVEV (reference sequence). The CDR3 region has the DNA TGTGCCAGCAGTTGGACTACGGCCGGGGAGCTGTTTTTT. Protein sequence: CASSWTTAGELFF.

J is TRBJ2-3 and V is TRBV12-3 or TRBV12-4; TRBD2 is a possible D gene (5 bases). Trimming took off 1 base at V and 4 bases at J, with 12 bases between the two ends. The CDR3 is 15 amino acids. The CDR3 DNA reads as TGTGCCAGCAGTTTAGTTCCGGGGATGGCAGATACGCAGTATTTT. As protein: CASSLVPGMADTQYF.

Only a few counts were recorded for this clonotype. The V and J genes are TRBV2 and TRBJ2-1; 10 nucleotides align to TRBD2. CDR1 is SNHLY and CDR2 is FYNNEI in the germline V gene. The CDR3 runs to 17 residues. Unmatched junction bases numbered 12, after V lost 10 bases and J lost 0 bases. CDR3 DNA: TGTGCCACCTTGAGTTATAGCGGGGGGAGCTCCTACAATGAGCAGTTCTTC. This gives the protein CATLSYSGGSSYNEQFF.

This clonotype occurred a few times. This rearrangement joins TRBV6-1 to TRBJ2-1, with a weak D call TRBD1 (6 bases). The CDR3 loop spans 16 amino acids. V was trimmed by 3 bases and J by 6 bases, leaving 18 bases between them. CDR1 and CDR2 from the germline V gene are MNHNS and SASEGT. CDR3 sequence (DNA): TGTGCCAGCAGTGACCTGGTCTTGGGGGCCATCAATGAGCAGTTCTTC. Translation gives CASSDLVLGAINEQFF.

There are a few counts of this clonotype. The chain carries TRBV19 and TRBJ1-2, with 7 bases identical to TRBD1. The CDR3 runs 14 residues. Germline trimming cut 8 bases from V and 3 bases from J; bases unmatched to any gene: 9. CDR1 is LNHDA, CDR2 SQIVND, per germline (reference sequence). For the CDR3, the DNA is TGTGCCAGTGGGACAGCGGGGACTGACTATGGCTACACCTTC. Encoded protein: CASGTAGTDYGYTF.

This clonotype was recorded many times. This chain uses TRBV7-6 with TRBJ2-7; D not resolved. CDR1 and CDR2 from the germline V gene are SGHVS and FNYEAQ. The CDR3 consists of 15 residues. The V gene lost 1 base and the J gene lost 0 bases, with 10 bases spanning the gap. The CDR3 here is CASSLEQQPSYEQYF. For the CDR3, the DNA is TGTGCCAGCAGCTTAGAGCAGCAACCCTCCTACGAGCAGTACTTC.

V gene TRBV7-6 combines with J gene TRBJ1-6; D is unresolved. The germline gives CDR1 SGHVS, CDR2 FNYEAQ. This CDR3 region has 15 residues. V lost 0 bases and J 5 bases, leaving 8 bases between the germline ends. For the CDR3, the DNA is TGTGCCAGCAGCTTAGCGTCGGGAAATAATTCACCCCTCCACTTT. It encodes CASSLASGNNSPLHF.

This clonotype has only a few counts. The chain couples TRBV20-1 to TRBJ2-7, with D perhaps TRBD2 (6 bases). The CDR3 runs 14 residues. The germline gives CDR1 DFQATT, CDR2 SNEGSKA (reference sequence). Trimming removed 0 bases at V and 1 base at J, with 10 bases between. The CDR3 is CSARDSGESYEQYV. CDR3 nucleotides: TGCAGTGCTAGAGATTCGGGAGAGTCCTACGAGCAGTACGTC.

The V gene is TRBV6-1, the J gene TRBJ1-3; no definite D call. This CDR3 has 14 residues. CDR1 is MNHNS and CDR2 is SASEGT in the germline V gene. The germline V and J ends were trimmed by 10 bases and 0 bases, with 13 bases remaining between them. This chain's CDR3 is CATKDTISGNTIYF. Written as DNA, the CDR3 is TGTGCCACGAAAGACACAATCTCTGGAAACACCATATATTTT.

Many counts were recorded for this clonotype. The rearrangement uses TRBV7-2 and TRBJ2-1; 12 bases are a match to TRBD2. This CDR3 has 17 amino acids. Germline loops: CDR1 SGHTA, CDR2 FQGNSA. J was trimmed by 4 bases and V by 1 base; bases with no gene match: 5. CDR3 DNA: TGTGCCAGCAGCTTAGTAGGACTAGCGGGACCTTACAATGAGCAGTTCTTC. It specifies CASSLVGLAGPYNEQFF.

At least ten counts were recorded for this clonotype. This chain connects TRBV7-9 to TRBJ1-5; 7 nucleotides line up with TRBD1. The CDR3 sequence is 14 residues long. V lost 5 bases and J lost 4; bases outside the gene matches: 5. Germline V lookup: CDR1 SEHNR, CDR2 FQNEAQ (reference sequence). The CDR3 region is CASSQGGRNQPQHF. The CDR3 region has the DNA TGTGCCAGCAGCCAGGGGGGCCGTAATCAGCCCCAGCATTTT.

The CDR3 spells CASSHRYRDDSGGARDTQYF. The DNA of the CDR3 is TGTGCCAGCAGCCACCGTTACCGGGACGATAGCGGGGGGGCGAGAGATACGCAGTATTTT. J is TRBJ2-3 and V is TRBV14; the match to TRBD2 covers 11 bases. CDR3 length: 20 amino acids. V lost 3 bases and J lost 5; bases outside the gene matches: 19. Per the germline V gene, CDR1 is SGHDN and CDR2 is FVKESK.